The 25 T cell receptor beta chains in this list originate from one sample, sequenced in a study of cytomegalovirus exposure and HLA in healthy donors. The PCR ran on 60 Vbeta and 13 Jbeta primers. Only in-frame clones appear in the TCRdb table, and some are missing; sequencing was by immunoSEQ multiplex PCR. The repertoire holds about 210,000 clones, with 75% to 90% as singletons. Sequencing was carried out using PBMCs. The receptor set was obtained from a woman aged 25 to 39 in good health and CMV-seronegative.

The CDR3 sequence is CASRPSLAGYSYEQYF. The DNA of the CDR3 is TGTGCCAGCAGACCCTCTCTAGCGGGGTACTCCTACGAGCAGTACTTC. The V call is TRBV2, the J call TRBJ2-7, with 9 bases that match TRBD2. V gave up 6 bases and J gave up 0 bases; unmatched junction bases: 9. Germline assignment: CDR1 SNHLY and CDR2 FYNNEI. The length of the CDR3 is 16 residues.

This clone was counted only a few times. V usage is TRBV2 and J usage is TRBJ2-5, with TRBD1 as a possible D gene (6 bases). V lost 5 bases, J lost 5 bases, and 27 bases lay in between. Germline V gene sequence: CDR1 SNHLY, CDR2 FYNNEI. CDR3 length: 18 amino acids. Here the CDR3 DNA reads TGTGCCAGCAGTAAAGGGACACTACGGATTTTTGTTGAGGAGACCCAGTACTTC. It specifies CASSKGTLRIFVEETQYF.

V is TRBV6-6 and J is TRBJ2-1; D not certain. Germline V lookup: CDR1 MNHNY, CDR2 SVGAGI (reference sequence). V was cut by 2 bases and J by 8 bases, with 10 bases left in between. This CDR3 is 13 amino acids long. The CDR3 loop is CASSYPYSHEQFF. In DNA form, the CDR3 reads TGTGCCAGCAGTTACCCCTACTCTCATGAGCAGTTCTTC.

This clone was recorded only once. The V gene is TRBV2, the J gene TRBJ1-5; unclear D gene. With 8 bases removed from V and 7 bases from J, the gap between germline ends came to 15 bases. Germline V gene data show CDR1 as SNHLY and CDR2 as FYNNEI. CDR3 size: 13 residues. CDR3 nucleotides: TGTGCCAGCGTGTGGGAGAAAGGACAGCCCCAGCATTTT. Translated, it gives CASVWEKGQPQHF.

This rearrangement joins TRBV11-2 to TRBJ2-1; weak D call: TRBD1 (5 bases). V was cut by 0 bases and J by 8 bases, with 11 bases left in between. Germline-derived CDR1 and CDR2 are SGHAT and FQNNGV. This CDR3 comprises 14 residues. CDR3 bases: TGTGCCAGCAGCTTAGATGACAGATGGCATGAGCAGTTCTTC. Protein product: CASSLDDRWHEQFF.

Concerning this clone itself: The identical CDR3 is also encoded by other nucleotide sequences in the sample. The chain employs TRBV2 and TRBJ1-3; possible D gene TRBD1, 5 bases. The germline V gene has CDR1 SNHLY and CDR2 FYNNEI. V was cut by 4 bases and J by 0 bases, with 10 bases left in between. CDR3 length equals 15 residues. The CDR3 region is CASSVGQFSGNTIYF. The CDR3 region has the DNA TGTGCCAGCAGTGTGGGGCAGTTCTCTGGAAACACCATATATTTT.

The CDR3 nucleotides read TGCAGCGCCATGCCCTCCACTTCCGCTGAAGCTTTCTTT. It encodes CSAMPSTSAEAFF. This sequence joins TRBV29-1 and TRBJ1-1; D is undetermined. This CDR3 has 13 residues. The germline V gene encodes CDR1 SQVTM and CDR2 ANQGSEA. Trimming removed 7 bases from V and 6 bases from J, with 18 bases in between.

Only one count was recorded for this clone. The chain links TRBV27 to TRBJ2-7; D remains unclear. The germline V and J ends were trimmed by 4 bases and 2 bases, with 9 bases remaining between them. There are 13 residues in the CDR3. CDR1 MNHEY and CDR2 SMNVEV come from the germline V gene (reference sequence). CDR3 coding DNA: TGTGCCAGCAGTTACGCAGGAACCTACGAGCAGTACTTC. Its protein product is CASSYAGTYEQYF.

The DNA of the CDR3 is TGCGCCAGCAGCCAAGATCGGGGGGTCACCATATATTTT. It is translated as CASSQDRGVTIYF. The chain recombines TRBV4-1 with TRBJ1-3; tentative D call: TRBD1 (5 bases). Germline V gene lookup returns CDR1 MGHRA and CDR2 YSYEKL. CDR3 length equals 13 residues. Trimming shortened V by 0 bases and J by 9 bases, and 9 bases separated the two germline ends.

V and J are TRBV6-5 and TRBJ2-1; 8 positions agree with TRBD1. The CDR3 spans 15 residues. The germline gives CDR1 MNHEY, CDR2 SVGAGI. The trim removed 5 bases at V and 7 bases at J, leaving 10 bases unmatched. The CDR3 DNA sequence: TGTGCCAGCAGTACCCGGGACAGGAAGAGTAATGAGCAGTTCTTC. Translation: CASSTRDRKSNEQFF.

The rearrangement joins TRBV4-1 to TRBJ2-3, with a possible D match to TRBD2 (6 bases). With 4 bases removed from V and 0 bases from J, the gap between germline ends came to 17 bases. CDR1 and CDR2 (germline): MGHRA, YSYEKL. The CDR3 has 17 amino acids. The CDR3 DNA sequence: TGCGCCAGCAGCCCCCCCGGGACTCAGGCGAGCACAGATACGCAGTATTTT. Amino acids: CASSPPGTQASTDTQYF.

The chain links TRBV28 to TRBJ2-1, with D possibly TRBD2 on 6 matching bases. This CDR3 region has 16 residues. The germline V gene encodes CDR1 MDHEN and CDR2 SYDVKM. Trimming removed 3 bases at V and 8 bases at J, with 20 bases between. The CDR3, as DNA: TGTGCCAGCAGTTTCATTGAGGAGACTAGGTGGCATGAGCAGTTCTTC. Its protein product is CASSFIEETRWHEQFF.

There are a few counts of this clone. J is TRBJ2-2 and V is TRBV7-8; D is perhaps TRBD2 (5 bases). V was trimmed by 11 bases and J by 0 bases, leaving 16 bases between them. In germline, CDR1 is SGHVS, CDR2 FQNEAQ. The CDR3 runs to 15 residues. For the CDR3, the DNA is TGTGCCTGTCGGGCGGGTCCTGCGAACACCGGGGAGCTGTTTTTT. Protein product: CACRAGPANTGELFF.

This clone showed up just once. The V gene is TRBV2, the J gene TRBJ2-3; weak D call: TRBD2 (6 bases). Per germline, CDR1 SNHLY and CDR2 FYNNEI. The V and J ends lost 2 bases and 4 bases respectively, with 10 bases between them. The CDR3 has 14 amino acids. The CDR3: CASSETGVADTQYF. The CDR3 DNA sequence: TGTGCCAGCAGTGAAACGGGAGTAGCAGATACGCAGTATTTT.

There are a few counts of this clone. The J gene is TRBJ2-7, the V gene TRBV9; TRBD1 agrees at 10 bases. Germline assignment: CDR1 SGDLS and CDR2 YYNGEE. V trimming: 2 bases; J trimming: 6 bases; junction bases outside the gene matches: 8. The CDR3 length is 15 residues. CDR3 bases: TGTGCCAGCAGCGTGACAGGGGGCACCCACTCCGAGCAGTACTTC. Protein product: CASSVTGGTHSEQYF.

This clone has only a few counts. The chain links TRBV14 to TRBJ2-5; maybe TRBD1 (6 bases). Germline V gene sequence: CDR1 SGHDN, CDR2 FVKESK. The length of the CDR3 is 13 residues. Trimming took 3 bases from V and 7 from J, leaving 12 bases between them. The CDR3 region is CASSQNRDGTQYF. The CDR3 nucleotides read TGTGCCAGCAGCCAGAACAGGGACGGGACCCAGTACTTC. The full variable domain, rest sourced from reference TRBV14 and TRBJ2-5, is EAGVTQFPSHSVIEKGQTVTLRCDPISGHDNLYWYRRVMGKEIKFLLHFVKESKQDESGMPNNRFLAERTGGTYSTLKVQPAELEDSGVYFCASSQNRDGTQYFGPGTRLLVL.

The chain combines TRBV6-1 with TRBJ2-6; tentatively, D is TRBD1 (6 bases). The germline CDR1 and CDR2 sequences are MNHNS and SASEGT. CDR3 length: 17 amino acids. Trimming shortened V by 3 bases and J by 1 base, and 13 bases separated the two germline ends. In DNA, the CDR3 is TGTGCCAGCAGTGAGGGGGCAGCTGCATCTGGGGCCAACGTCCTGACTTTC. Translating it yields CASSEGAAASGANVLTF.

The CDR3 is CASSEGLADYEQYF. Written as DNA, the CDR3 is TGTGCCAGTAGCGAAGGACTAGCGGACTACGAGCAGTACTTC. This chain connects TRBV19 to TRBJ2-7; TRBD2 matches 10 bases. Germline lookup yields CDR1 LNHDA and CDR2 SQIVND (reference sequence). CDR3 size: 14 residues. With 6 bases clipped from V and 3 bases from J, the junction kept 5 bases outside the gene matches. Variable domain in full (rest from reference TRBV19 and TRBJ2-7): DGGITQSPKYLFRKEGQNVTLSCEQNLNHDAMYWYRQDPGQGLRLIYYSQIVNDFQKGDIAEGYSVSREKKESFPLTVTSAQKNPTAFYLCASSEGLADYEQYFGPGTRLTVT.

The chain uses TRBV6-5 and TRBJ2-5; a weak D match, TRBD1 (6 bases). The CDR3 runs 16 residues. Trimming took 0 bases from V and 2 from J, leaving 13 bases between them. Germline assignment: CDR1 MNHEY and CDR2 SVGAGI. DNA for the CDR3: TGTGCCAGCAGTTACTCTTTTTCGACAGGACAAGAGACCCAGTACTTC. Translation gives CASSYSFSTGQETQYF.

The chain combines TRBV5-4 with TRBJ2-2; 10 positions agree with TRBD2. The CDR3 has 15 amino acids. Trimming at V came to 2 bases and at J to 6 bases, leaving 4 bases not matched to a gene. Germline CDR1 and CDR2: SGHNT and YYREEE (reference sequence). The CDR3 bases are TGTGCCAGCAGCTTACGGACTAGCGGTTCCGGGGAGCTGTTTTTT. It translates to CASSLRTSGSGELFF.

The rearrangement joins TRBV5-1 to TRBJ2-2; tentatively, D is TRBD1 (5 bases). Trimming removed 4 bases at V and 0 bases at J, with 10 bases between. The CDR3 extends over 15 amino acids. Per the germline V gene, CDR1 is SGHRS and CDR2 is YFSETQ. The CDR3 loop reads CASSLTDSNTGELFF. Here the CDR3 DNA reads TGCGCCAGCAGCCTGACAGATTCGAACACCGGGGAGCTGTTTTTT.

The table lists this clone with a few counts. The chain employs TRBV2 and TRBJ1-4, with D unclear. The CDR3 spans 13 residues. V lost 7 bases and J 5 bases, leaving 11 bases between the germline ends. CDR1 is SNHLY and CDR2 is FYNNEI in the germline V gene. The CDR3 DNA is TGTGCCAGCACCCTGGGCAGAAATGAAAAACTGTTTTTT. Protein product: CASTLGRNEKLFF.

The V and J genes are TRBV4-1 and TRBJ2-3; tentative D call: TRBD2 (5 bases). The CDR3 has 16 residues. The V gene lost 0 bases and the J gene lost 2 bases, with 12 bases spanning the gap. The germline CDR1 and CDR2 sequences are MGHRA and YSYEKL. CDR3 sequence (DNA): TGCGCCAGCAGCCAAGAGGCAGGACTTTACACAGATACGCAGTATTTT. As protein: CASSQEAGLYTDTQYF.

The chain joins TRBV27 to TRBJ1-1, with D possibly being TRBD1 (5 bases). Trimming cost V 6 bases and J 6 bases, with 8 bases left between them. The germline CDR1 and CDR2 sequences are MNHEY and SMNVEV (reference sequence). The CDR3 runs 11 residues. The CDR3 DNA reads TGTGCCAGCAGCGGGGGGTCTGAAGCTTTCTTT. Amino acids: CASSGGSEAFF.

The chain couples TRBV28 to TRBJ1-2, with D hard to call. The CDR3 sequence is 13 residues long. Germline CDR1 and CDR2: MDHEN and SYDVKM. V was trimmed by 5 bases and J by 8 bases, leaving 15 bases between them. CDR3 bases: TGTGCCAGCAGTCCCGTAGGACTTGGGGGCTACACCTTC. It translates to CASSPVGLGGYTF.